Following are 19 T cell receptor beta chains from one sample sequenced in a study of shared clonotypes between healthy human individuals. Assay: immunoSEQ multiplex PCR; the TCRdb copy retains only in-frame clones and omits some. In the table there are roughly 2 million clones, approximately 95% of which are singletons. CD45RO-negative, CCR7-positively selected cells formed the naive CD8 fraction, excluding terminally differentiated effector memory CD45RA+ cells. The sequenced material came from naive CD8+ T cells sorted from blood. The receptors stem from a man younger than 30 in good health.

The chain employs TRBV9 and TRBJ1-2; no clear D gene. This CDR3 comprises 14 residues. The V gene's germline CDR1 is SGDLS and CDR2 YYNGEE. V was cut by 0 bases and J by 2 bases, with 8 bases left in between. The CDR3 coding sequence is TGTGCCAGCAGCGTAGCTACGTCCAACTATGGCTACACCTTC. This gives the protein CASSVATSNYGYTF. The full variable domain, its missing parts supplied by reference TRBV9 and TRBJ1-2, is DSGVTQTPKHLITATGQRVTLRCSPRSGDLSVYWYQQSLDQGLQFLIQYYNGEERAKGNILERFSAQQFPDLHSELNLSSLELGDSALYFCASSVATSNYGYTFGSGTRLTVV.

The DNA of the CDR3 is TGTGCCAGCACCTTGGACAATGAGCAGTTCTTC. It is translated as CASTLDNEQFF. The J gene is TRBJ2-1, the V gene TRBV28; D not certain. Germline V gene data show CDR1 as MDHEN and CDR2 as SYDVKM. This CDR3 is 11 amino acids long. V lost 7 bases to trimming and J lost 5 bases, with 6 bases between them.

This sequence joins TRBV9 and TRBJ2-1; 8 nucleotides match TRBD1. J was trimmed by 8 bases and V by 4 bases; bases with no gene match: 11. The length of the CDR3 is 15 residues. The germline V gene encodes CDR1 SGDLS and CDR2 YYNGEE. CDR3 sequence: CASSLSGGSGYEQFF. The CDR3 DNA reads TGTGCCAGCAGCCTCTCAGGGGGCAGTGGGTATGAGCAGTTCTTC.

The chain links TRBV7-9 to TRBJ2-2; D may be TRBD1 (6 bases). The V end was cut by 1 base, the J end by 0 bases, with 9 bases between. The CDR3 extends over 16 amino acids. Germline CDR1 and CDR2: SEHNR and FQNEAQ (reference sequence). CDR3 amino acids: CASSLDRATNTGELFF. Written as DNA, the CDR3 is TGTGCCAGCAGCTTAGACAGGGCCACGAACACCGGGGAGCTGTTTTTT.

Only one count was recorded for this clone. V is TRBV7-9 and J is TRBJ2-5; maybe TRBD2 (7 bases). The germline V gene has CDR1 SEHNR and CDR2 FQNEAQ (reference sequence). The V end lost 6 bases, the J end lost 0 bases, and 17 bases lay between the germline ends. The CDR3 is 16 amino acids. CDR3 sequence reads: CASRPPTGGHQETQYF. The CDR3 coding sequence is TGTGCCAGCAGGCCCCCGACGGGGGGCCACCAAGAGACCCAGTACTTC.

This clone was observed a single time. The V gene is TRBV2, the J gene TRBJ2-1; D is ambiguous. The germline V and J ends were trimmed by 6 bases and 6 bases, with 18 bases remaining between them. This CDR3 spans 15 amino acids. Germline CDR1 is SNHLY and CDR2 is FYNNEI. The CDR3 DNA follows: TGTGCCAGCAGGGCTTTAGCTGGGGTGCTCAATGAGCAGTTCTTC. The encoded protein is CASRALAGVLNEQFF.

The genes are TRBV7-9 and TRBJ2-3; TRBD1 might be the D (6 bases). Trimming cost V 4 bases and J 10 bases, with 21 bases left between them. CDR1 SEHNR and CDR2 FQNEAQ come from the germline V gene (reference sequence). The CDR3 totals 15 residues. The CDR3 is CASSSSGHPGSAQYF. The CDR3 nucleotides are TGTGCCAGCAGCTCATCGGGACACCCCGGATCCGCGCAGTATTTT.

This chain's CDR3 is CASSLEGGSNQPQHF. The CDR3 bases are TGTGCCAGCAGCTTAGAGGGGGGAAGCAATCAGCCCCAGCATTTT. The chain has TRBV7-8 and TRBJ1-5, with D possibly matching TRBD1 (6 bases). The V end lost 1 base, the J end lost 1 base, and 8 bases lay between the germline ends. CDR3 length: 15 amino acids. CDR1 and CDR2 (germline): SGHVS, FQNEAQ. Filled out from reference TRBV7-8 and TRBJ1-5, the complete variable domain reads GAGVSQSPRYKVAKRGQDVALRCDPISGHVSLFWYQQALGQGPEFLTYFQNEAQLDKSGLPSDRFFAERPEGSVSTLKIQRTQQEDSAVYLCASSLEGGSNQPQHFGDGTRLSIL.

This clone was observed a few times. DNA for the CDR3: TGTGCCAGCAGTACTACAGGGGATAGCAATCAGCCCCAGCATTTT. Protein sequence: CASSTTGDSNQPQHF. The V gene is TRBV2, the J gene TRBJ1-5, with TRBD1 identical over 7 bases. J gave up 0 bases and V 5 bases, and 4 bases lay outside the gene matches. Germline V CDR1 and CDR2: SNHLY, FYNNEI. This CDR3 has 15 residues.

The chain is built from TRBV27 and TRBJ2-7; TRBD1 matches 9 bases. V lost 4 bases to trimming and J lost 2 bases; unmatched junction nucleotides: 9. The germline V gene encodes CDR1 MNHEY and CDR2 SMNVEV (reference sequence). This CDR3 comprises 16 residues. In nucleotides, the CDR3 is TGTGCCAGCAGTTCCACCCGACAGGGGGGAGCCTACGAGCAGTACTTC. Encoded protein: CASSSTRQGGAYEQYF.

This clone showed up just once. The rearrangement links TRBV5-1 to TRBJ2-7; D is unclear. The CDR3 is 14 residues long. With 4 bases removed from V and 6 bases from J, the gap between germline ends came to 17 bases. The V gene's germline CDR1 is SGHRS and CDR2 YFSETQ. The DNA for the CDR3 is TGCGCCAGCAGCCCAACCGGGCCCTCCGGCGAGCAGTACTTC. Its protein product is CASSPTGPSGEQYF.

The rearrangement uses TRBV4-3 and TRBJ2-1; perhaps D is TRBD1 or TRBD2 (5 bases each). V was clipped by 4 bases and J by 7 bases, with 17 bases between them. This CDR3 is built from 15 residues. Germline values: CDR1 LGHNA, CDR2 YSLEER. The CDR3: CASSPFGGTGNEQFF. The CDR3 DNA sequence: TGCGCCAGCAGCCCTTTTGGGGGTACCGGGAATGAGCAGTTCTTC.

Note on this clone: The same CDR3 arises from other DNA sequences in this sample as well. The chain carries TRBV5-1 and TRBJ2-5, with D possibly matching TRBD1 (6 bases). Germline CDR1 and CDR2: SGHRS and YFSETQ. The CDR3 extends over 13 amino acids. V lost 0 bases and J lost 5, with 8 bases in between. In nucleotides, the CDR3 is TGCGCCAGCAGCTTGGGGGGGCCGGAGACCCAGTACTTC. It is translated as CASSLGGPETQYF.

The rearrangement links TRBV11-3 to TRBJ2-7; 7 positions agree with TRBD1. The CDR3 consists of 14 residues. Germline V lookup: CDR1 SGHNT, CDR2 YENEEA. J gave up 3 bases and V 5 bases, and 7 bases lay outside the gene matches. The CDR3 DNA reads as TGTGCCAGCAGCCCGGAAGACAGGGACTACGAGCAGTACTTC. Translated: CASSPEDRDYEQYF.

This clone was recorded once. The same CDR3 also results from other DNA sequences found in this sample. The chain uses TRBV5-6 and TRBJ2-7; TRBD2 matches at 8 bases. The CDR3 runs to 14 residues. Germline loops: CDR1 SGHDT, CDR2 YYEEEE. V was pared by 3 bases and J by 2 bases, with 4 bases of the junction left unmatched. CDR3 sequence: CASSSGLAPYEQYF. DNA for the CDR3: TGTGCCAGCAGCTCTGGACTAGCTCCCTACGAGCAGTACTTC.

This chain joins TRBV19 and TRBJ2-4, with D hard to call. Germline V gene data show CDR1 as LNHDA and CDR2 as SQIVND (reference sequence). Trimming stripped 4 bases from V and 7 bases from J, with 11 bases between. This CDR3 region has 13 residues. The CDR3: CASSTPLQNIQYF. DNA of the CDR3: TGTGCCAGTAGTACGCCGCTCCAGAACATTCAGTACTTC.

This chain connects TRBV13 to TRBJ1-2; possible D gene TRBD1, 6 bases. The germline V and J ends were trimmed by 0 bases and 1 base, with 12 bases remaining between them. Germline lookup yields CDR1 PRHDT and CDR2 FYEKMQ (reference sequence). This CDR3 spans 16 amino acids. The CDR3 loop is CASSLGGQPINYGYTF. The CDR3 DNA follows: TGTGCCAGCAGCTTAGGCGGACAGCCGATTAACTATGGCTACACCTTC.

The chain has TRBV13 and TRBJ2-3; 10 positions match TRBD2. The germline CDR1 and CDR2 sequences are PRHDT and FYEKMQ (reference sequence). The V segment lost 5 bases and the J segment 1 base; nucleotides outside the gene matches: 18. The CDR3 covers 20 residues. The CDR3 coding sequence is TGTGCCAGCAGCGCCCCGCATCTAGCGGGAGAATTGTTTGGCACAGATACGCAGTATTTT. Protein sequence: CASSAPHLAGELFGTDTQYF.

The count of this clone is one. This chain links TRBV2 with TRBJ2-5; tentatively, D is TRBD1 (6 bases). Germline V lookup: CDR1 SNHLY, CDR2 FYNNEI. V was shortened by 9 bases and J by 3 bases, with 17 bases between the two germline ends. The CDR3 totals 14 residues. The CDR3 spells CARRTARFEETQYF. The DNA for the CDR3 is TGTGCCAGGAGGACAGCGAGGTTTGAAGAGACCCAGTACTTC.